The entry below describes one T cell receptor beta chain. Germline V lookup: CDR1 SNHLY, CDR2 FYNNEI. V lost 7 bases to trimming and J lost 0 bases, with 13 bases between them. CDR3 length equals 16 residues. The data originate from a study of blood T cell repertoires in COVID-19. About the study: Acute and convalescent COVID-19 samples came from the United States, Italy and Spain.

As originally analysed: Cell counts per sample came from amplifying reference gene primers. Sequencing was performed with immunoSEQ multiplex PCR; in TCRdb, only in-frame clones are kept and a portion is missing. That table is the source of V, J and clone size, and D and trimming were worked out from the DNA. The sample lists around 320,000 clones, roughly 87% occurring once. Sequenced material: peripheral blood. The TCR comes from a young man with active or convalescent COVID-19. The V and J genes are TRBV2 and TRBJ1-6, with D uncertain. The CDR3 protein is CASKGVRSSYNSPLHF. The CDR3 coding sequence is TGTGCCAGCAAAGGAGTCCGGAGCTCCTATAATTCACCCCTCCACTTT.